The 17 T cell receptor beta chains given below trace back to one sample, sequenced in a study of blood T cell repertoires in COVID-19 (dated by TCRdb to 2019 to 2021). Receptor amplification or capture employed the immunoSEQ multiplex PCR assay. TCRdb obtained this table from immuneACCESS and retained in-frame rearrangements with V and J assigned. These tables miss some clones; where compared with another copy, unresolved V genes account for less than half of the shortfall, and the remainder is unexplained. Across this sample there are 350,000 to 450,000 clones, with more than 75% seen only once. Of the sample, less than 2.5% falls within the top ten clones. The sequencing sample was made of PBMCs or T cells enriched from blood (not recorded which). These TCRs come from a man between 35 and 55 years old in a cohort exposed to, infected with or recovered from COVID-19 (not recorded which).

The V gene is TRBV28, the J gene TRBJ1-3; D gene uncertain. The germline CDR1 and CDR2 sequences are MDHEN and SYDVKM. The V end was cut by 9 bases, the J end by 0 bases, with 9 bases between. The CDR3 sequence is 13 residues long. The CDR3 bases are TGTGCCAGTGCCCCAGGCTCTGGAAACACCATATATTTT. Translating it yields CASAPGSGNTIYF.

This chain uses TRBV7-7 with TRBJ2-3; D not resolved. The CDR3 contains 14 residues. Trimming stripped 1 base from V and 4 bases from J, with 9 bases between. Per germline, CDR1 SSHAT and CDR2 FNYEAQ (reference sequence). The CDR3 DNA follows: TGTGCCAGCAGCTTAGGGCTAGATGCAGATACGCAGTATTTT. This encodes CASSLGLDADTQYF.

The chain combines TRBV11-2 with TRBJ2-1; 12 bases are shared with TRBD1. This CDR3 comprises 15 residues. Unmatched junction bases numbered 11, after V lost 5 bases and J lost 12 bases. The germline V gene encodes CDR1 SGHAT and CDR2 FQNNGV. The CDR3 DNA reads TGTGCCAGCAGCCTCCGGGACAGGGGGCACGAGGGGCAGTTCTTC. Protein product: CASSLRDRGHEGQFF.

The rearrangement uses TRBV29-1 and TRBJ2-1, with 7 bases matching TRBD2. Germline values: CDR1 SQVTM, CDR2 ANQGSEA. CDR3 length equals 13 residues. V lost 7 bases, J lost 3 bases, and 6 bases stayed unmatched. CDR3 nucleotides: TGCAGCGCAGGACTAGACTTCTACAATGAGCAGTTCTTC. Amino acid sequence: CSAGLDFYNEQFF.

The chain recombines TRBV15 with TRBJ1-2; D gene ambiguous. The CDR3 is 14 residues long. Deletions cut 1 base from V and 5 bases from J, with 11 bases between. Germline CDR1 and CDR2: LNHNV and YYDKDF (reference sequence). The CDR3 DNA follows: TGTGCCACCAGCAGAGCTGGGAGTCTTTATGGCTACACCTTC. This gives the protein CATSRAGSLYGYTF.

The count of this clone is one. The CDR3 reads CASSPFRDRSYNEQFF. The CDR3 bases are TGCGCCAGCAGTCCATTCCGGGACAGGTCCTACAATGAGCAGTTCTTC. The J gene is TRBJ2-1, the V gene TRBV10-1, with 8 bases lining up with TRBD1. The V and J ends lost 5 bases and 1 base, in that order; junction bases with no gene match: 7. CDR1 is WNHNN, CDR2 SYGVQD, per germline (reference sequence). The length of the CDR3 is 16 residues.

The chain links TRBV5-1 to TRBJ1-3, with TRBD1 matching 8 bases. The CDR3 runs to 15 residues. V shed 5 bases and J 4 bases; nucleotides not matched to a gene: 8. Per germline, CDR1 SGHRS and CDR2 YFSETQ. CDR3 sequence: CASRRGQGGGNTIYF. The CDR3 nucleotides are TGCGCCAGCAGACGCGGACAGGGCGGGGGAAACACCATATATTTT.

This clone was seen a single time. This rearrangement joins TRBV29-1 to TRBJ1-2, with D unclear. The CDR3 totals 14 residues. Germline CDR1 reads SQVTM; CDR2 reads ANQGSEA. Deletions cut 6 bases from V and 8 bases from J, with 22 bases between. In DNA, the CDR3 is TGCAGCGTCCTTCATGGTTCGCTAGGCTGGGGCTACACCTTC. This translates into CSVLHGSLGWGYTF.

This clone occurred once. The rearrangement links TRBV2 to TRBJ2-2; 13 nucleotides line up with TRBD2. The CDR3 has 16 amino acids. J lost 4 bases, V lost 5 bases, and 4 bases had no gene match. Germline CDR1 and CDR2: SNHLY and FYNNEI. The CDR3, as DNA: TGTGCCAGCAGTAGGACTAGCGGGAGTTTCACCGGGGAGCTGTTTTTT. The encoded protein is CASSRTSGSFTGELFF.

The chain links TRBV5-1 to TRBJ2-5; D is undetermined. Trimming took off 0 bases at V and 5 bases at J, with 8 bases between the two ends. This CDR3 is built from 13 residues. CDR1 is SGHRS, CDR2 YFSETQ, per germline. Here the CDR3 DNA reads TGCGCCAGCAGCTTGGATAGCCCGGAGACCCAGTACTTC. It translates to CASSLDSPETQYF.

The V call is TRBV5-1, the J call TRBJ2-7; 8 bases fit TRBD1. Germline-derived CDR1 and CDR2 are SGHRS and YFSETQ. The ends lost 1 base at V and 2 bases at J; junction bases unmatched: 2. This CDR3 has 14 amino acids. The CDR3 sequence is CASSLTGGPYEQYF. The DNA for the CDR3 is TGCGCCAGCAGCTTGACAGGGGGTCCCTACGAGCAGTACTTC. Based on the CDR3 plus reference TRBV5-1 and TRBJ2-7, the full variable domain is KAGVTQTPRYLIKTRGQQVTLSCSPISGHRSVSWYQQTPGQGLQFLFEYFSETQRNKGNFPGRFSGRQFSNSRSEMNVSTLELGDSALYLCASSLTGGPYEQYFGPGTRLTVT.

V usage is TRBV5-5 and J usage is TRBJ1-1; D perhaps matches TRBD1 (6 bases). This CDR3 has 14 amino acids. V lost 4 bases and J lost 2, with 12 bases in between. Germline loops: CDR1 SGHKS, CDR2 YYEKEE (reference sequence). The DNA for the CDR3 is TGTGCCAGCAGCGCTATCAGGGGTAACACTGAAGCTTTCTTT. Its translation is CASSAIRGNTEAFF.

V and J are TRBV5-1 and TRBJ1-6, with D possibly matching TRBD1 (6 bases). This CDR3 is 17 amino acids long. Germline CDR1 and CDR2: SGHRS and YFSETQ. Trimming took off 3 bases at V and 0 bases at J, with 13 bases between the two ends. The CDR3, as DNA: TGCGCCAGCAGCTCGGACAGTACCAACTCCTATAATTCACCCCTCCACTTT. This translates into CASSSDSTNSYNSPLHF.

The chain links TRBV19 to TRBJ2-7; D might be TRBD2 (5 bases). There are 16 residues in the CDR3. V lost 4 bases, J lost 2 bases, and 18 bases lay in between. Germline assignment: CDR1 LNHDA and CDR2 SQIVND (reference sequence). The CDR3 DNA reads as TGTGCCAGTAGTACCCCTGGGCGGGTAGCCACCTACGAGCAGTACTTC. This encodes CASSTPGRVATYEQYF. The full variable domain, completed using reference TRBV19 and TRBJ2-7, is DGGITQSPKYLFRKEGQNVTLSCEQNLNHDAMYWYRQDPGQGLRLIYYSQIVNDFQKGDIAEGYSVSREKKESFPLTVTSAQKNPTAFYLCASSTPGRVATYEQYFGPGTRLTVT.

This clone was recorded only once. This chain links TRBV7-8 with TRBJ2-5; D is perhaps TRBD1 (5 bases). The germline V gene has CDR1 SGHVS and CDR2 FQNEAQ. The CDR3 is 16 amino acids. V shed 1 base and J shed 4 bases, with 16 bases lying between them. Here the CDR3 DNA reads TGTGCCAGCAGCTTAGGTTTAGCCGGAAGGGGAGAGACCCAGTACTTC. Protein product: CASSLGLAGRGETQYF.

Remarks on this clone: One end of the junction fails to match germline, which may point to a read error. The chain uses TRBV27 and TRBJ2-5; tentatively, D is TRBD2 (7 bases). Germline V gene data show CDR1 as MNHEY and CDR2 as SMNVEV (reference sequence). CDR3 length: 15 residues. CDR3 sequence: CASSQYREGQKTQYF. For the CDR3, the DNA is TGTGCCAGCAGCCAATACAGGGAGGGCCAAAAGACCCAGTACTTC.

This clone was counted between two and nine times. This sequence joins TRBV5-4 and TRBJ2-3; 8 positions agree with TRBD2. The CDR3 has 15 amino acids. Germline values: CDR1 SGHNT, CDR2 YYREEE (reference sequence). V lost 2 bases and J lost 0; bases outside the gene matches: 2. The chain's CDR3 is CASSLGLASTDTQYF. The CDR3 DNA reads TGTGCCAGCAGCTTAGGACTAGCTAGCACAGATACGCAGTATTTT.